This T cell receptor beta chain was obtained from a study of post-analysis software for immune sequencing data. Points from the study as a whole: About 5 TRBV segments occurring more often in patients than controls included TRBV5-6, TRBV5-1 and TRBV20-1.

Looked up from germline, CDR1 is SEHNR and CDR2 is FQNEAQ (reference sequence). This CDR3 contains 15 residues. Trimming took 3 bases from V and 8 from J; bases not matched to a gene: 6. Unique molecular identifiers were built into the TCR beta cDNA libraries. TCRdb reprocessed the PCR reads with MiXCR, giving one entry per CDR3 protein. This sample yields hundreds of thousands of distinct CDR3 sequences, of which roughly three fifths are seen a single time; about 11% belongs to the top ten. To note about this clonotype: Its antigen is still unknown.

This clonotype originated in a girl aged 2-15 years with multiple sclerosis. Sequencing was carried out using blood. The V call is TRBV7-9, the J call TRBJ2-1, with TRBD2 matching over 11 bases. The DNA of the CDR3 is TGTGCCAGCAGCTTTAGCGGGAGGGCCTTGGATGAGCAGTTCTTC. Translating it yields CASSFSGRALDEQFF. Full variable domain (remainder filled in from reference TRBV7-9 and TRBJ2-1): DTGVSQNPRHKITKRGQNVTFRCDPISEHNRLYWYRQTLGQGPEFLTYFQNEAQLEKSRLLSDRFSAERPKGSFSTLEIQRTEQGDSAMYLCASSFSGRALDEQFFGPGTRLTVL.